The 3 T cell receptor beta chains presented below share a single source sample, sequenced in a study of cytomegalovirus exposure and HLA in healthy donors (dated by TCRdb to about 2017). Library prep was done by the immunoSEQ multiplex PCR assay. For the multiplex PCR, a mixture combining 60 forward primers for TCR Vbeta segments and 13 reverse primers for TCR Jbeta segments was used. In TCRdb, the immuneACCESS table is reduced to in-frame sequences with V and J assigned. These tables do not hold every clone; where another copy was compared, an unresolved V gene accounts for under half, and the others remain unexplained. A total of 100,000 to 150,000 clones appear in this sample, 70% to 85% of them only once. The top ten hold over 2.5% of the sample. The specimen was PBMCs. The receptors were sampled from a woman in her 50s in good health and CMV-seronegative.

CDR3 sequence: CASKSAGIGELFF. The CDR3 bases are TGTGCCAGCAAATCTGCCGGTATCGGGGAGCTGTTTTTT. The rearrangement joins TRBV27 to TRBJ2-2; D gene unclear. The V gene's germline CDR1 is MNHEY and CDR2 SMNVEV (reference sequence). With 7 bases removed from V and 7 bases from J, the gap between germline ends came to 13 bases. This CDR3 spans 13 amino acids.

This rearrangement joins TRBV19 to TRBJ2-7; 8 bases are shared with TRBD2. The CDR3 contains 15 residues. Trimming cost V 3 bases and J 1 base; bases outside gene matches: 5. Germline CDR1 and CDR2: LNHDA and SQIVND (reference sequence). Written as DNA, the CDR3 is TGTGCCAGTAGTATGATTAGCGGGGAGTCCTACGAGCAGTACTTC. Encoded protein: CASSMISGESYEQYF. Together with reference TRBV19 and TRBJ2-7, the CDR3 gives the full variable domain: DGGITQSPKYLFRKEGQNVTLSCEQNLNHDAMYWYRQDPGQGLRLIYYSQIVNDFQKGDIAEGYSVSREKKESFPLTVTSAQKNPTAFYLCASSMISGESYEQYFGPGTRLTVT.

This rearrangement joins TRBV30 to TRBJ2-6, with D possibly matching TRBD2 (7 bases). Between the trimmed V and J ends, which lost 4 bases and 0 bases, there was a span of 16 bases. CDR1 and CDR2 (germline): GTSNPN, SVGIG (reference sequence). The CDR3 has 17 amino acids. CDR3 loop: CAWIGGALLSGANVLTF. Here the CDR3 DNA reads TGTGCCTGGATTGGGGGGGCTCTCCTCTCTGGGGCCAACGTCCTGACTTTC.